This T cell receptor (beta chain) appears in the sequencing data of a study of cytomegalovirus exposure and HLA in healthy donors. Study-wide results and caveats: The likely origin of a cluster of highly shared sequence variants was a sequencing artifact. Later on, an analysis showed TCR association rates differing by HLA locus, with DRB1 the most and HLA-C the fewest.

The germline V gene encodes CDR1 KGHSH and CDR2 LQKENI. Trimming at V came to 3 bases and at J to 8 bases, leaving 11 bases not matched to a gene. The length of the CDR3 is 16 residues. Primers for the PCR totalled 60 Vbeta and 13 Jbeta. TCRdb's table, derived via immunoSEQ multiplex PCR, lists solely in-frame clones and lacks some. The sample records about 80,000 clones, 80% being singletons. Concerning this clone: The antigen is not known.

This clonotype was obtained from a man aged 45-65 years in good health and CMV-seropositive. Material: PBMCs. J is TRBJ2-1 and V is TRBV18, with 9 bases identical to TRBD2. CDR3 sequence reads: CASSPTGAGGIDEQFF. DNA for the CDR3: TGTGCCAGCTCACCCACAGGAGCGGGAGGAATCGATGAGCAGTTCTTC.